A selection of T cell receptor beta chains follows, all from one sample in a study of blood T cell repertoires in COVID-19. The method was immunoSEQ multiplex PCR; TCRdb's version includes in-frame clones alone and lacks a portion of them. The repertoire holds about 320,000 clones, with roughly 86% as singletons. The sequenced material came from PBMCs or T cells enriched from blood (not recorded which). Receptors originate from a woman between 18 and 29 years old who had recovered from COVID-19. The CDR3 runs from the conserved cysteine through the conserved F or W. D genes are given only for firm matches. Only some rows state a clone size, as once, few, many or a class for expanded clones.

d_gene	v_gene	j_gene	abundance	CDR3aa	CDR3nt
TRBD1	TRBV18	TRBJ1-2	NA	CASSPRQGENYGYTF	TGTGCCAGCTCACCAAGGCAGGGGGAGAACTATGGCTACACCTTC
NA	TRBV6-2/TRBV6-3	TRBJ1-4	once	CASSYGRRYEKLFF	TGTGCCAGCAGTTACGGGCGTCGATATGAAAAACTGTTTTTT
TRBD1	TRBV19	TRBJ1-5	NA	CASSIRQGAYSNQPQHF	TGTGCCAGTAGTATCCGACAGGGGGCATATAGCAATCAGCCCCAGCATTTT
TRBD1	TRBV4-3	TRBJ2-7	NA	CASSQDRASSYEQYF	TGCGCCAGCAGCCAGGACAGGGCGAGCTCCTACGAGCAGTACTTC
NA	TRBV5-1	TRBJ1-6	NA	CASSLPGGNSPLHF	TGCGCCAGCAGCTTACCGGGGGGTAATTCACCCCTCCACTTT
NA	TRBV6-5	TRBJ1-2	NA	CATKRGDYGYTF	TGTGCCACAAAAAGGGGTGACTATGGCTACACCTTC
TRBD1	TRBV5-1	TRBJ1-4	few	CASSSGGQGYEKLFF	TGCGCCAGCAGCTCGGGCGGACAGGGCTATGAAAAACTGTTTTTT
NA	TRBV15	TRBJ1-2	NA	CATSRDRATAPYGYTF	TGTGCCACCAGCAGAGATAGGGCGACAGCTCCCTATGGCTACACCTTC
NA	TRBV11-2	TRBJ1-3	NA	CASSLGGGSGNTIYF	TGTGCCAGCAGCTTAGGGGGGGGCTCTGGAAACACCATATATTTT
NA	TRBV28	TRBJ2-7	NA	CASSPRFKTYEQYF	TGTGCCAGCAGTCCGCGGTTCAAGACCTACGAGCAGTACTTC
NA	TRBV6-2/TRBV6-3	TRBJ1-2	NA	CASSYWSGDYGYTF	TGTGCCAGCAGTTACTGGAGCGGGGACTATGGCTACACCTTC
NA	TRBV11-2	TRBJ2-7	NA	CASSPRESGYEQYF	TGTGCCAGCAGCCCCCGGGAGAGTGGGTACGAGCAGTACTTC
NA	TRBV6-2/TRBV6-3	TRBJ2-2	NA	CASSQTRHGELFF	TGTGCCAGCAGCCAGACTAGGCACGGGGAGCTGTTTTTT
NA	TRBV5-1	TRBJ2-5	NA	CASSQLGTQETQYF	TGCGCCAGCAGCCAGTTGGGGACACAAGAGACCCAGTACTTC
NA	TRBV7-2	TRBJ1-1	once	CASSPVQGTEAFF	TGTGCCAGCAGCCCAGTACAGGGCACTGAAGCTTTCTTT
NA	TRBV9	TRBJ1-5	few	CASSVSPIHQPQHF	TGTGCCAGCAGCGTCTCTCCTATCCATCAGCCCCAGCATTTT
NA	TRBV5-1	TRBJ2-1	NA	CASSLGVSNEQFF	TGCGCCAGCAGCTTGGGAGTTTCCAATGAGCAGTTCTTC
NA	TRBV18	TRBJ1-1	once	CASSPSQGSTEAFF	TGTGCCAGCTCACCAAGCCAGGGGAGCACTGAAGCTTTCTTT
TRBD2	TRBV9	TRBJ2-3	NA	CASSASGLAGSDTQYF	TGTGCCAGCAGCGCTTCTGGACTAGCGGGCTCAGATACGCAGTATTTT
NA	TRBV12-5	TRBJ1-1	NA	CASGLETANEAFF	TGTGCTAGTGGTTTGGAGACAGCCAATGAAGCTTTCTTT
TRBD1	TRBV6-5	TRBJ1-5	NA	CASSYGGQGSNQPQHF	TGTGCCAGCAGTTACGGCGGACAGGGTAGCAATCAGCCCCAGCATTTT
TRBD1	TRBV7-8	TRBJ2-3	NA	CASSPPTGGDTQYF	TGTGCCAGCAGCCCACCGACAGGGGGCGATACGCAGTATTTT
TRBD1	TRBV6-5	TRBJ1-2	NA	CASSTWTGANYGYTF	TGTGCCAGCAGTACCTGGACAGGGGCTAACTATGGCTACACCTTC
TRBD2	TRBV15	TRBJ2-1	NA	CATGGLAGANEQFF	TGTGCCACCGGGGGACTAGCGGGGGCCAATGAGCAGTTCTTC
NA	TRBV4-2	TRBJ2-7	NA	CASSLGGVDLRSYEQYF	TGTGCCAGCAGCTTAGGGGGGGTGGACTTACGCTCCTACGAGCAGTACTTC
NA	TRBV7-9	TRBJ1-1	NA	CASSLFRMGARTEAFF	TGTGCCAGCAGCTTATTCCGGATGGGGGCCAGGACTGAAGCTTTCTTT
TRBD2	TRBV9	TRBJ2-2	NA	CASSVSSGEGGELFF	TGTGCCAGCAGCGTATCTAGCGGAGAGGGCGGGGAGCTGTTTTTT
NA	TRBV28	TRBJ1-4	NA	CASSDPGLAGEKLFF	TGTGCCAGCAGTGACCCGGGACTTGCGGGTGAAAAACTGTTTTTT
TRBD1	TRBV19	TRBJ1-5	few	CASSPDRENQPQHF	TGTGCCAGTAGCCCTGACAGGGAAAATCAGCCCCAGCATTTT
NA	TRBV2	TRBJ2-7	once	CASRTETYEQYF	TGTGCCAGCAGGACGGAGACCTACGAGCAGTACTTC
NA	TRBV27	TRBJ1-5	NA	CASSLQLSNQPQHF	TGTGCCAGCAGCTTACAGTTAAGCAATCAGCCCCAGCATTTT
NA	TRBV19	TRBJ2-3	NA	CASSIGWGTLGIRDTQYF	TGTGCCAGTAGTATTGGTTGGGGGACTCTCGGTATTCGAGATACGCAGTATTTT
NA	TRBV5-1	TRBJ2-1	NA	CASSLDSGGAYNEQFF	TGCGCCAGCAGCCTCGATAGCGGCGGGGCCTACAATGAGCAGTTCTTC
TRBD2	TRBV5-6	TRBJ2-5	NA	CASSTWTSGFPSQETQYF	TGTGCCAGCAGCACCTGGACTAGCGGGTTCCCTTCCCAAGAGACCCAGTACTTC
TRBD2	TRBV6-5	TRBJ2-5	NA	CASSRGGRETQYF	TGTGCCAGCAGCCGGGGGGGCCGGGAGACCCAGTACTTC
TRBD1	TRBV29-1	TRBJ1-5	NA	CSVGTGYRDQPQHF	TGCAGCGTTGGGACAGGATATAGGGATCAGCCCCAGCATTTT
NA	TRBV19	TRBJ1-1	NA	CASSSLRDTEAFF	TGTGCCAGTAGTAGCCTCCGGGACACCGAAGCTTTCTTT
TRBD2	TRBV4-1	TRBJ2-1	NA	CASSPYLASGSYNEQFF	TGCGCCAGCAGCCCGTATTTGGCTAGCGGTTCCTACAATGAGCAGTTCTTC
TRBD1	TRBV28	TRBJ1-1	few	CASGTGGKEDTEAFF	TGTGCCAGCGGGACAGGGGGCAAAGAGGACACTGAAGCTTTCTTT
NA	TRBV6-2/TRBV6-3	TRBJ2-5	NA	CASSTQGGRTQYF	TGTGCCAGCAGTACACAGGGGGGGAGGACCCAGTACTTC
TRBD2	TRBV15	TRBJ2-1	NA	CATSRTTLAGGLEQFF	TGTGCCACCAGCAGGACCACGCTAGCGGGGGGGCTTGAGCAGTTCTTC
NA	TRBV28	TRBJ2-7	NA	CASSPNAILYEQYF	TGTGCCAGCAGTCCTAACGCGATCCTGTACGAGCAGTACTTC
TRBD1	TRBV5-1	TRBJ1-1	NA	CASSPIAYGTGSSDTEAFF	TGCGCCAGCAGCCCCATTGCCTACGGGACAGGGAGTTCGGACACTGAAGCTTTCTTT
TRBD2	TRBV4-1	TRBJ2-4	once	CASSQPIAGELKNIQYF	TGCGCCAGCAGCCAACCCATAGCGGGGGAATTGAAAAACATTCAGTACTTC
TRBD1	TRBV5-6	TRBJ1-3	NA	CASSVPWGQGIGSGNTIYF	TGTGCCAGCAGCGTGCCGTGGGGACAGGGGATTGGATCTGGAAACACCATATATTTT
TRBD2	TRBV28	TRBJ2-7	NA	CASSRASGRAYEQYF	TGTGCCAGCAGCAGGGCTAGCGGGAGGGCCTACGAGCAGTACTTC
TRBD1	TRBV6-6	TRBJ1-2	few	CASSYPRTGDGYTF	TGTGCCAGCAGTTACCCGCGGACAGGGGACGGCTACACCTTC
NA	TRBV10-3	TRBJ2-3	NA	CAIRGSDTDTQYF	TGTGCCATCAGGGGGAGTGACACAGATACGCAGTATTTT